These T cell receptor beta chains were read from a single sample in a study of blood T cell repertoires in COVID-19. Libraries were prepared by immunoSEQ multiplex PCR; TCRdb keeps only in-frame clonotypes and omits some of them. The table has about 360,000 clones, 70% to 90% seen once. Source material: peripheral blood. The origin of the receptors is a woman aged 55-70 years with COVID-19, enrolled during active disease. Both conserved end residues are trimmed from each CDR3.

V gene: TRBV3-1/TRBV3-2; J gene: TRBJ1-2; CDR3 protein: ASSHRDSNRDGYT
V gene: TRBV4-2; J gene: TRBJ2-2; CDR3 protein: ASSQEIAGGRTGELF
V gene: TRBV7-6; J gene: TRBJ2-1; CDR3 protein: ASSSPRGARNEQF
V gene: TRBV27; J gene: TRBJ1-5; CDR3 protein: ASSRTGGNQPQH
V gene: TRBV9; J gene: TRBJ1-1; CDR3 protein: ASSSRSGGRNAEAF
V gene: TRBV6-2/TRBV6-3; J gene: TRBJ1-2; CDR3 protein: ASSVANYGYT
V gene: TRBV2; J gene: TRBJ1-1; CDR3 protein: ASSGRRMNTEAF
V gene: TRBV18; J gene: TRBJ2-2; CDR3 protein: ASSPGIQGTGELF
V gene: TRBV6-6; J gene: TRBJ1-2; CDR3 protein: ASSSLPQGRYGYT
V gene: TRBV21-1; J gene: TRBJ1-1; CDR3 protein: ASSKAKQGLGAF
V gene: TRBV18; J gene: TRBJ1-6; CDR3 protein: ASSPAGATDSPLH
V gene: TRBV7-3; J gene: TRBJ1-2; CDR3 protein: ASSPGPDGYT
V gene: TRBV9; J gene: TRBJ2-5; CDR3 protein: ASSVTFAAGGRRETQY
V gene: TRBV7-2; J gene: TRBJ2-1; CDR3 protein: ASSPRTILAGGGEQF
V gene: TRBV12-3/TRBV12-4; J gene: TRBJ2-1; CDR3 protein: ASRGQGVNEQF